This TCR beta chain was identified in a study of blood T cells in healthy people across ages. Study results and limitations: Both naive CD4+ cell counts and diversity were greater in long-lived donors than in aged donors. Across the age range, TCR beta diversity per million T cells fell in a roughly linear way.

This clonotype was detected a few times. What it recognizes is unknown. A J-beta primer mix and a sample-barcoded 5' primer were used in a second PCR of roughly 7 to 12 cycles. A template-switch adaptor containing 12 random nucleotides labeled each cDNA molecule. TCRdb reprocessed the 5' RACE reads with MiXCR, giving one entry per CDR3 protein. The sample gives over 1,500,000 distinct CDR3 sequences, 30% to 40% of which show up once; roughly 23% is in the top ten. The CDR3 runs 15 residues. Germline V gene lookup returns CDR1 SQVTM and CDR2 ANQGSEA. V trimming: 4 bases; J trimming: 11 bases; junction bases outside the gene matches: 18.

The rearrangement uses TRBV29-1 and TRBJ2-5; TRBD1 matches 8 bases. Sequenced input: blood. This receptor was obtained from a human donor in good health. This CDR3 is CSVVRTGFSYNEQYF. CDR3 DNA: TGCAGCGTTGTAAGGACAGGGTTCTCCTACAATGAGCAGTACTTC.